This T cell receptor (beta chain) was captured by sequencing in a study of CD8 T cells in Susac syndrome. Notes on the study in general: Susac syndrome CD4+ T cell repertoires showed no clonal expansion.

On this clonotype: No antigen is known for it.

Reverse transcription of roughly 0.45 to 1 ug RNA was carried out with random hexamers. Across 54 Vbeta and 13 Jbeta, immunoSEQ multiplex PCR amplified TCR beta CDR3. Using its own MiXCR run on the immunoSEQ multiplex PCR reads, TCRdb lists one record per CDR3 protein. The sample records some 250,000 distinct CDR3 sequences, about 96% being singletons. The germline V and J ends were trimmed by 4 bases and 7 bases, with 17 bases remaining between them. The CDR3 loop spans 14 amino acids. Germline V gene data show CDR1 as DFQATT and CDR2 as SNEGSKA (reference sequence). CD8+ and CD4+ T cells circulating in blood were sequenced for TCR beta. TEMRA cells were FACS-enriched, while CD8+ and CD4+ T cells were negatively isolated.

The source material was CD4+ T cells from PBMCs. The genes are TRBV20-1 and TRBJ1-5; no clear D. The clonotype comes from a human donor with Susac syndrome. The CDR3 loop reads CSAKTMAAGQPQHF. CDR3 in DNA: TGCAGTGCTAAGACTATGGCAGCGGGGCAGCCCCAGCATTTT.